A single sample is the source of the 5 T cell receptor beta chains below, sequenced in a study of CD8 T cells in Susac syndrome. An input of about 0.45 to 1 ug of RNA was subjected to reverse transcription using random hexamers. TCRdb reanalysed the immunoSEQ multiplex PCR reads using MiXCR and keeps one entry per CDR3 protein. The data contain about 210,000 distinct CDR3 sequences, about 96% of them singletons. Material for sequencing was CD4+ T cells from PBMCs. The receptor source for this set is a human donor with multiple sclerosis.

This chain connects TRBV3-1 to TRBJ2-1; tentatively, D is TRBD1 or TRBD2 (5 bases each). Germline loops: CDR1 LGHDT, CDR2 YNNKEL (reference sequence). The CDR3 length is 17 residues. Trimming took off 4 bases at V and 3 bases at J, with 19 bases between the two ends. CDR3 protein: CASSRKNGGSSYNEQFF. The CDR3, as DNA: TGTGCCAGCAGCCGAAAGAATGGGGGATCCAGCTACAATGAGCAGTTCTTC.

V and J are TRBV4-1 and TRBJ1-5; no clear D. The CDR3 loop spans 14 amino acids. V lost 0 bases and J 4 bases, leaving 7 bases between the germline ends. Looked up from germline, CDR1 is MGHRA and CDR2 is YSYEKL. This CDR3 reads CASSQDLVNQPQHF. DNA for the CDR3: TGCGCCAGCAGCCAAGATTTAGTTAATCAGCCCCAGCATTTT.

The CDR3 sequence is CASSQGGGLETQYF. For the CDR3, the DNA is TGTGCCAGCAGCCAGGGAGGAGGTCTAGAGACCCAGTACTTC. This chain connects TRBV3-1 to TRBJ2-5, with D tentatively TRBD2 (6 bases). V lost 3 bases, J lost 4 bases, and 12 bases lay in between. There are 14 residues in the CDR3. The germline CDR1 and CDR2 sequences are LGHDT and YNNKEL (reference sequence).

This clonotype appeared once. The CDR3 nucleotides are TGTGCCAGCAGCCTGACGCGACTAGCGGGGTACCAAGAGACCCAGTACTTC. It yields the protein CASSLTRLAGYQETQYF. This rearrangement joins TRBV3-1 to TRBJ2-5; 11 bases are a match to TRBD2. The CDR3 has 17 residues. CDR1 is LGHDT and CDR2 is YNNKEL in the germline V gene (reference sequence). V shed 4 bases and J 0 bases; nucleotides not matched to a gene: 7.

V is TRBV3-1 and J is TRBJ2-7, with D possibly being TRBD1 (5 bases). Germline lookup yields CDR1 LGHDT and CDR2 YNNKEL (reference sequence). This CDR3 spans 14 amino acids. V lost 0 bases to trimming and J lost 7 bases, with 13 bases between them. The CDR3: CASSQDWLRTEQYF. The CDR3 nucleotides read TGTGCCAGCAGCCAAGATTGGCTTAGGACAGAGCAGTACTTC.